Shown below are 25 T cell receptor beta chains from a single sample sequenced in a study of blood T cell repertoires in COVID-19 (TCRdb year 2020). Libraries were constructed by the immunoSEQ multiplex PCR assay. Drawn from immuneACCESS, this table holds only the in-frame rearrangements with V and J called that TCRdb kept. Clones are partly lost; checked studies trace under half to an unresolved V gene and leave the rest unexplained. The sample table records 100,000 to 150,000 clones; 85% to 90% of these occur just once. The top ten clones comprise roughly 7.9% of the sample. Material for sequencing was peripheral blood. The receptors here all came from a man between 65 and 85 years old who had recovered from COVID-19.

In DNA form, the CDR3 reads TGTGCCACCGCTATAGCGGGAGGGCCCAATGAGCAGTTCTTC. Amino acid sequence: CATAIAGGPNEQFF. The gene calls are TRBV24-1 and TRBJ2-1; TRBD2 matches 11 bases. Germline V CDR1 and CDR2: KGHDR, SFDVKD. Trimming took 9 bases from V and 6 from J; bases not matched to a gene: 6. The CDR3 length is 14 residues.

The chain has TRBV4-1 and TRBJ1-1; no reliable D call. From germline, CDR1 is MGHRA and CDR2 YSYEKL. V was pared by 1 base and J by 0 bases, with 9 bases between. This CDR3 has 15 amino acids. CDR3 sequence reads: CASSQAPRLNTEAFF. The CDR3 bases are TGCGCCAGCAGCCAAGCGCCCAGGTTGAACACTGAAGCTTTCTTT.

The chain joins TRBV21-1 to TRBJ1-2; TRBD1, the D gene given by the table, was not confirmed from the DNA. TRBV21-1 corresponds to a pseudogene. This CDR3 is 14 amino acids long. The CDR3 DNA sequence: TGTGCCAGCAGCAAAGTGGTGACAGACTATGGCTACACCTTC. Encoded protein: CASSKVVTDYGYTF.

The chain joins TRBV11-2 to TRBJ2-2, with a weak D call TRBD2 (7 bases). CDR3 size: 16 residues. The V and J ends lost 2 bases and 4 bases respectively, with 14 bases between them. Germline-derived CDR1 and CDR2 are SGHAT and FQNNGV. The CDR3 protein is CASSLLRGRTTGELFF. CDR3 sequence (DNA): TGTGCCAGCAGCTTATTGCGGGGGCGGACCACCGGGGAGCTGTTTTTT.

J is TRBJ1-4 and V is TRBV5-4, with D tentatively TRBD1 (5 bases). This CDR3 has 14 amino acids. Per the germline V gene, CDR1 is SGHNT and CDR2 is YYREEE (reference sequence). With 3 bases removed from V and 5 bases from J, the gap between germline ends came to 11 bases. CDR3 residues: CASSSLGPNEKLFF. The CDR3 nucleotides are TGTGCCAGCAGCTCCCTGGGGCCCAATGAAAAACTGTTTTTT.

The chain employs TRBV28 and TRBJ2-7, with 10 bases identical to TRBD1. CDR3 size: 15 residues. Germline values: CDR1 MDHEN, CDR2 SYDVKM. Germline trimming cut 4 bases from V and 7 bases from J; bases unmatched to any gene: 10. CDR3 region: CASSSPGTGVREQYF. The CDR3 coding sequence is TGTGCCAGCAGTTCCCCCGGGACAGGGGTTCGGGAGCAGTACTTC. The whole variable domain, remainder taken from reference TRBV28 and TRBJ2-7, is DVKVTQSSRYLVKRTGEKVFLECVQDMDHENMFWYRQDPGLGLRLIYFSYDVKMKEKGDIPEGYSVSREKKERFSLILESASTNQTSMYLCASSSPGTGVREQYFGPGTRLTVT.

In this sample, this clone turned up once. The rearrangement joins TRBV5-1 to TRBJ2-7; a possible D gene is TRBD2 (6 bases). The V gene's germline CDR1 is SGHRS and CDR2 YFSETQ. The V gene lost 4 bases and the J gene lost 5 bases, with 16 bases spanning the gap. This CDR3 is built from 14 residues. The CDR3 coding sequence is TGCGCCAGCAGCGCGGGAAGGGTATCGAACGAGCAGTACTTC. Residues: CASSAGRVSNEQYF.

The chain combines TRBV10-2 with TRBJ1-1; D possibly corresponds to TRBD1 (6 bases). Germline V gene lookup returns CDR1 WSHSY and CDR2 SAAADI. V shed 3 bases and J shed 4 bases, with 9 bases lying between them. This CDR3 spans 13 amino acids. The CDR3 DNA is TGCGCCAGCAGTGATTACAGGGCCACTGAAGCTTTCTTT. As protein: CASSDYRATEAFF.

The genes are TRBV5-1 and TRBJ2-5; no firm D call. Trimming stripped 2 bases from V and 7 bases from J, with 15 bases between. Germline CDR1 reads SGHRS; CDR2 reads YFSETQ. The CDR3 has 14 amino acids. CDR3 region: CASSLYGNPGTQYF. Here the CDR3 DNA reads TGCGCCAGCAGCTTATACGGAAATCCGGGGACCCAGTACTTC.

The genes are TRBV5-1 and TRBJ1-2; maybe TRBD1 (5 bases). Germline V gene data show CDR1 as SGHRS and CDR2 as YFSETQ. The CDR3 loop spans 16 amino acids. The germline V and J ends were trimmed by 3 bases and 3 bases, with 18 bases remaining between them. The CDR3 region has the DNA TGCGCCAGCAGCTCGCGGGACTCCCAGGGAGACTATGGCTACACCTTC. Residues: CASSSRDSQGDYGYTF.

V and J are TRBV30 and TRBJ2-3, with D unclear. CDR1 and CDR2 (germline): GTSNPN, SVGIG (reference sequence). Trimming removed 0 bases from V and 4 bases from J, with 8 bases in between. The CDR3 consists of 13 residues. The CDR3 DNA reads TGTGCCTGGAGTGTACGTCGGGCAGATACGCAGTATTTT. This translates into CAWSVRRADTQYF.

V usage is TRBV19 and J usage is TRBJ2-2; D perhaps matches TRBD1 (5 bases). Germline CDR1 is LNHDA and CDR2 is SQIVND (reference sequence). Trimming took 1 base from V and 0 from J, leaving 9 bases between them. The CDR3 contains 16 residues. The CDR3 bases are TGTGCCAGTAGTATAGGTCTGACAGCGAACACCGGGGAGCTGTTTTTT. Amino acids: CASSIGLTANTGELFF.

This clone has only one observation. This chain links TRBV7-2 with TRBJ1-2; perhaps TRBD1 as D (6 bases). V lost 5 bases to trimming and J lost 8 bases, with 12 bases between them. Germline CDR1 SGHTA, CDR2 FQGNSA. The CDR3 has 12 residues. The CDR3 DNA reads TGTGCCAGCAGCCTGTACAGGGACGGCTACACCTTC. Protein: CASSLYRDGYTF.

The V and J genes are TRBV28 and TRBJ2-2, with 8 bases identical to TRBD1. The CDR3 covers 13 residues. CDR1 is MDHEN, CDR2 SYDVKM, per germline. V shed 10 bases, J shed 1 base, and the junction held 2 bases outside the gene matches. This CDR3 is CAIRGQNTGELFF. DNA of the CDR3: TGTGCCATCAGGGGGCAGAACACCGGGGAGCTGTTTTTT.

This clone was seen just once. The chain uses TRBV24-1 and TRBJ1-2; D is possibly TRBD1 (5 bases). Germline V lookup: CDR1 KGHDR, CDR2 SFDVKD. V lost 6 bases and J lost 7, with 11 bases in between. This CDR3 spans 12 amino acids. This CDR3 reads CATSWGPTGYTF. The CDR3 nucleotides are TGTGCCACCAGTTGGGGCCCTACTGGCTACACCTTC.

Only a few counts were recorded for this clone. J is TRBJ1-2 and V is TRBV28; perhaps TRBD1 as D (6 bases). Trimming shortened V by 8 bases and J by 6 bases, and 10 bases separated the two germline ends. This CDR3 contains 11 residues. Per the germline V gene, CDR1 is MDHEN and CDR2 is SYDVKM. The CDR3 protein is CASEQGHGYTF. For the CDR3, the DNA is TGTGCCAGCGAACAGGGCCATGGCTACACCTTC.

In DNA form, the CDR3 reads TGTGCCAGCAGTTTATCAAGGACAGGGGGAGTTGAAGCTTTCTTT. This gives the protein CASSLSRTGGVEAFF. The V call is TRBV28, the J call TRBJ1-1, with 10 bases identical to TRBD1. Per the germline V gene, CDR1 is MDHEN and CDR2 is SYDVKM. The CDR3 runs to 15 residues. The junction had 6 bases not matched to a gene; V was cut back by 1 base and J by 7 bases.

The chain combines TRBV5-4 with TRBJ1-2, with 9 bases matching TRBD1. V trimming: 3 bases; J trimming: 5 bases; junction bases outside the gene matches: 11. Germline V gene sequence: CDR1 SGHNT, CDR2 YYREEE (reference sequence). The CDR3 covers 16 residues. The CDR3 DNA reads as TGTGCCAGCAGCTCCCCGGGACAGGGAGTGAGGTATGGCTACACCTTC. Translation gives CASSSPGQGVRYGYTF.

The chain uses TRBV24-1 and TRBJ2-7; 9 bases agree with TRBD1. Looked up from germline, CDR1 is KGHDR and CDR2 is SFDVKD. CDR3 length: 14 residues. Trimming took 6 bases from V and 6 from J; bases not matched to a gene: 8. The CDR3 DNA is TGTGCCACCAGTCCGAGGGACAGGGACGTCGAGCAGTACTTC. Amino acid sequence: CATSPRDRDVEQYF.

The chain carries TRBV18 and TRBJ1-5, with D possibly matching TRBD1 (6 bases). Germline CDR1 and CDR2: KGHSH and LQKENI. Trimming shortened V by 1 base and J by 7 bases, and 11 bases separated the two germline ends. CDR3 length: 14 amino acids. In DNA form, the CDR3 reads TGTGCCAGCTCACCACAGGGGGACGGGCAGCCCCAGCATTTT. Translation: CASSPQGDGQPQHF. Looking up the rest from reference TRBV18 and TRBJ1-5 gives the full variable domain: NAGVMQNPRHLVRRRGQEARLRCSPMKGHSHVYWYRQLPEEGLKFMVYLQKENIIDESGMPKERFSAEFPKEGPSILRIQQVVRGDSAAYFCASSPQGDGQPQHFGDGTRLSIL.

The rearrangement joins TRBV29-1 to TRBJ1-1, with D maybe TRBD1 (6 bases). The length of the CDR3 is 10 residues. V was shortened by 5 bases and J by 8 bases, with 9 bases between the two germline ends. CDR1 and CDR2 (germline): SQVTM, ANQGSEA. CDR3 in amino acids: CSVWTDEAFF. In DNA, the CDR3 is TGCAGCGTTTGGACAGACGAAGCTTTCTTT. Using reference TRBV29-1 and TRBJ1-1 for the parts outside the CDR3, the full variable domain is SAVISQKPSRDICQRGTSLTIQCQVDSQVTMMFWYRQQPGQSLTLIATANQGSEATYESGFVIDKFPISRPNLTFSTLTVSNMSPEDSSIYLCSVWTDEAFFGQGTRLTVV.

The chain links TRBV19 to TRBJ2-5; 7 bases align to TRBD1. The trim removed 1 base at V and 5 bases at J, leaving 7 bases unmatched. Germline V lookup: CDR1 LNHDA, CDR2 SQIVND (reference sequence). The CDR3 is 15 residues long. The CDR3 protein is CASSIGTGDQETQYF. CDR3 nucleotide sequence: TGTGCCAGTAGTATAGGAACAGGGGATCAGGAGACCCAGTACTTC.

CDR3 residues: CASSFAAGYGYTF. In DNA form, the CDR3 reads TGTGCCAGCAGTTTCGCGGCAGGGTATGGCTACACCTTC. The chain couples TRBV28 to TRBJ1-2, with TRBD1 as a possible D gene (5 bases). V was cut by 3 bases and J by 5 bases, with 10 bases left in between. Germline CDR1 and CDR2: MDHEN and SYDVKM. The CDR3 extends over 13 amino acids.

The chain carries TRBV19 and TRBJ1-1; D is perhaps TRBD1 (5 bases). Trimming shortened V by 7 bases and J by 0 bases, and 15 bases separated the two germline ends. From germline, CDR1 is LNHDA and CDR2 SQIVND (reference sequence). The CDR3 loop spans 15 amino acids. CDR3 loop: CASTVGYRLNTEAFF. In nucleotides, the CDR3 is TGTGCCAGTACAGTGGGGTACAGGCTGAACACTGAAGCTTTCTTT.

Only one count was recorded for this clone. This chain uses TRBV5-4 with TRBJ1-1; TRBD1 matches at 9 bases. The CDR3 is 15 amino acids. V dropped 4 bases and J dropped 4; count of bases not matched to a gene: 8. Germline V gene sequence: CDR1 SGHNT, CDR2 YYREEE (reference sequence). The CDR3 sequence: CASSARQGGGTEAFF. The CDR3 DNA sequence: TGTGCCAGCAGCGCGAGACAGGGGGGAGGCACTGAAGCTTTCTTT.